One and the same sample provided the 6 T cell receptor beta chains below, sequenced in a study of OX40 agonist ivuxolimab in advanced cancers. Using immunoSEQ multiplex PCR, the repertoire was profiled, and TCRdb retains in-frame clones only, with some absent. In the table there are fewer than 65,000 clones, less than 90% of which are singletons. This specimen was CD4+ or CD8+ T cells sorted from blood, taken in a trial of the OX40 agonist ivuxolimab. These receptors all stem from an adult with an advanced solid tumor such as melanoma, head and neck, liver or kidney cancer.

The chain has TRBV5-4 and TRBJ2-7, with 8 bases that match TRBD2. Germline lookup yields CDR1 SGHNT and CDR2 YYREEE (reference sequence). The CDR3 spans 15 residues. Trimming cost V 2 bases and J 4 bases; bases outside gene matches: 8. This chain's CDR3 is CASSLAGAMGYEQYF. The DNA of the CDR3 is TGTGCCAGCAGCTTAGCGGGGGCCATGGGTTACGAGCAGTACTTC. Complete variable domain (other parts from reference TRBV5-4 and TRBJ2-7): ETGVTQSPTHLIKTRGQQVTLRCSSQSGHNTVSWYQQALGQGPQFIFQYYREEENGRGNFPPRFSGLQFPNYSSELNVNALELDDSALYLCASSLAGAMGYEQYFGPGTRLTVT.

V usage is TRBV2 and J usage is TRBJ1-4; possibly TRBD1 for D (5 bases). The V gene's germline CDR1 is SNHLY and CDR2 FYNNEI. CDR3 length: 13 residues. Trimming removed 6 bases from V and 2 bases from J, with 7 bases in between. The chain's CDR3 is CASRGDTNEKLFF. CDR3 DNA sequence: TGTGCCAGCAGAGGGGATACTAATGAAAAACTGTTTTTT.

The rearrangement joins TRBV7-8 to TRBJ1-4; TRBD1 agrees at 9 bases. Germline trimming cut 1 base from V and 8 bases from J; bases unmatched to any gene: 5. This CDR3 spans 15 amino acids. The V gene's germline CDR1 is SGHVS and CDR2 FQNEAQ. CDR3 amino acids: CASSLVGQGKEKLFF. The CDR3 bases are TGTGCCAGCAGCTTAGTGGGACAGGGCAAAGAAAAACTGTTTTTT. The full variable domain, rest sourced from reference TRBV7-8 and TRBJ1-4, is GAGVSQSPRYKVAKRGQDVALRCDPISGHVSLFWYQQALGQGPEFLTYFQNEAQLDKSGLPSDRFFAERPEGSVSTLKIQRTQQEDSAVYLCASSLVGQGKEKLFFGSGTQLSVL.

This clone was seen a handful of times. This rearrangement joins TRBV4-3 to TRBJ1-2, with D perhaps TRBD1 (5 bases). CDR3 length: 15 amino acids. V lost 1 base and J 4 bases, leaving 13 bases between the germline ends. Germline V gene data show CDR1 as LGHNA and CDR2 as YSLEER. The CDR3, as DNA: TGCGCCAGCAGCCAAGCGGTTCGGGACCTCTATGGCTACACCTTC. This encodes CASSQAVRDLYGYTF.

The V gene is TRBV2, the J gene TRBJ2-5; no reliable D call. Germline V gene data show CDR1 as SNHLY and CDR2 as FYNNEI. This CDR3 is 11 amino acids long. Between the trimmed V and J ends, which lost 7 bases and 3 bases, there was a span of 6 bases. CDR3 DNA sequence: TGTGCCAGCAAGTCGGAAGAGACCCAGTACTTC. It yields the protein CASKSEETQYF.

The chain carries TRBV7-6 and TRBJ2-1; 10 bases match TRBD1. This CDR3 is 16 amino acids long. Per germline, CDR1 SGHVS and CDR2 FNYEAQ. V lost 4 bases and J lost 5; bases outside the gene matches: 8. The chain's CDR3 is CASSSDRGRGNNEQFF. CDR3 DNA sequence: TGTGCCAGCAGCTCCGACAGGGGGCGCGGAAACAATGAGCAGTTCTTC.